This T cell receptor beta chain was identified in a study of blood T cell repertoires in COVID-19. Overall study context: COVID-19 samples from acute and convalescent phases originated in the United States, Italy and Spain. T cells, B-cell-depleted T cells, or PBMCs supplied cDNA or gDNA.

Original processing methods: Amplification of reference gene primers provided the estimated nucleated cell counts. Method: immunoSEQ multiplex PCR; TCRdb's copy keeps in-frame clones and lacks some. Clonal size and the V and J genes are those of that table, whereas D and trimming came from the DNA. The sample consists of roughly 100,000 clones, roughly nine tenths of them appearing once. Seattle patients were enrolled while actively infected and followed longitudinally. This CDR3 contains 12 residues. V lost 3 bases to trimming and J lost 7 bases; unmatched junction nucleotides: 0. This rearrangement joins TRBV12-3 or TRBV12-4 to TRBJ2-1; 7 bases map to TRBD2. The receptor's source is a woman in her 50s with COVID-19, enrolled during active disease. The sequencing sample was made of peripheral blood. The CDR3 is CASSLGGNEQFF. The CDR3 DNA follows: TGTGCCAGCAGTTTGGGAGGGAATGAGCAGTTCTTC.